The sequence of this T cell receptor (beta chain) was determined in a study of blood T cell repertoires in COVID-19. Overall study context: Sites across the United States, Italy and Spain contributed samples from acute and convalescent COVID-19. In each case, the material was cDNA or gDNA derived from T cells, B-cell-depleted T cells, or PBMCs.

The germline gives CDR1 MNHNS, CDR2 SASEGT. The CDR3 has 15 residues. Trimming cost V 1 base and J 1 base, with 11 bases left between them. Study processing details: Nucleated cell number was recorded as an estimate derived from reference gene primer amplification. TCRdb's copy holds only in-frame clones and misses some; the assay was immunoSEQ multiplex PCR. That table furnishes V, J and clone size, whereas the DNA furnished D and trimming. The sample lists more than 85,000 clones; about 87% were seen once. Sequencing was done on a sample of peripheral blood. The chain is built from TRBV6-1 and TRBJ2-7; D gene unclear. The receptor was derived from a human donor with COVID-19, enrolled during active disease. The donor label of this sample is uncertain. The CDR3 bases are TGTGCCAGCAGTGAAGGTCGGTATGAGTCCTACGAGCAGTACTTC. Translated: CASSEGRYESYEQYF.